One T cell receptor (beta chain) is described in this entry. These data belong to a study of shared clonotypes between healthy human individuals. Generated by immunoSEQ multiplex PCR, the TCRdb table keeps only in-frame clones and is missing some. The data hold under 600,000 clones, with roughly 98% observed a single time. Terminally differentiated effector memory CD45RA+ cells were left out of the naive CD8 fraction, which was CD45RO-negative and positively selected for CCR7. Sequenced input: naive CD8+ T cells sorted from blood. The source of this sequence is a man aged 25 to 40 in good health.

Written as DNA, the CDR3 is TGTGCCAGCAGCCTCTACCAGGTCCGGGACAGGGAAGGATCTGGGGCCAACGTCCTGACTTTC. This codes for CASSLYQVRDREGSGANVLTF. The rearrangement uses TRBV4-2 and TRBJ2-6, with 9 positions matching TRBD1. J gave up 1 base and V 4 bases, and 17 bases lay outside the gene matches. CDR3 size: 21 residues. CDR1 is LGHNA, CDR2 YNFKEQ, per germline.